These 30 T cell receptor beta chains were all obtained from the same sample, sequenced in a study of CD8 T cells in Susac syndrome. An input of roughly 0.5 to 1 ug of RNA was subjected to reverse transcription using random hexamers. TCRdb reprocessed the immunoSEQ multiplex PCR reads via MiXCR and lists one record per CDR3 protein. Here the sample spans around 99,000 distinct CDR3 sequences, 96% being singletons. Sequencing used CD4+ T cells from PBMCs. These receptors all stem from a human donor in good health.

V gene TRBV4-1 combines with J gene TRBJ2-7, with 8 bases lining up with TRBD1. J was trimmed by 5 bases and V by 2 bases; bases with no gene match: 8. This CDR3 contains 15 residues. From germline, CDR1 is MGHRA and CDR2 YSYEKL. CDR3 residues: CASSQPTGQANEQYF. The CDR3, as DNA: TGCGCCAGCAGCCAACCCACGGGACAGGCGAACGAGCAGTACTTC.

The chain's CDR3 is CASSFRRGLNTEAFF. The DNA for the CDR3 is TGTGCCAGCAGTTTTCGGCGCGGACTAAACACTGAAGCTTTCTTT. V is TRBV27 and J is TRBJ1-1; D is unresolved. The germline V gene encodes CDR1 MNHEY and CDR2 SMNVEV (reference sequence). The CDR3 is 15 residues long. Trimming stripped 3 bases from V and 2 bases from J, with 13 bases between.

Here the CDR3 DNA reads TGTGCCAGCAGCGCAACTAGGACAGGGGGAAAACAAGAGACCCAGTACTTC. Encoded protein: CASSATRTGGKQETQYF. The chain has TRBV5-6 and TRBJ2-5, with TRBD1 identical over 10 bases. Trimming cost V 4 bases and J 2 bases; bases outside gene matches: 11. Germline assignment: CDR1 SGHDT and CDR2 YYEEEE. CDR3 length equals 17 residues. Complete variable domain (other parts from reference TRBV5-6 and TRBJ2-5): DAGVTQSPTHLIKTRGQQVTLRCSPKSGHDTVSWYQQALGQGPQFIFQYYEEEERQRGNFPDRFSGHQFPNYSSELNVNALLLGDSALYLCASSATRTGGKQETQYFGPGTRLLVL.

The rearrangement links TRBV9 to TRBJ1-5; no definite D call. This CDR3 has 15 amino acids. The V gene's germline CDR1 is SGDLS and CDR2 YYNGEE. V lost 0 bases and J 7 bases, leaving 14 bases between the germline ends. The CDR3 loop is CASSVGGRREQPQHF. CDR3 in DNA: TGTGCCAGCAGCGTAGGTGGCAGGAGAGAGCAGCCCCAGCATTTT.

CDR3 loop: CASSLFREGEQYF. The CDR3 nucleotides read TGTGCCAGCAGCTTGTTCCGGGAAGGCGAGCAGTACTTC. J is TRBJ2-7 and V is TRBV7-9; tentatively, D is TRBD2 (5 bases). V was clipped by 3 bases and J by 6 bases, with 12 bases between them. The CDR3 loop spans 13 amino acids. Germline V gene data show CDR1 as SEHNR and CDR2 as FQNEAQ (reference sequence).

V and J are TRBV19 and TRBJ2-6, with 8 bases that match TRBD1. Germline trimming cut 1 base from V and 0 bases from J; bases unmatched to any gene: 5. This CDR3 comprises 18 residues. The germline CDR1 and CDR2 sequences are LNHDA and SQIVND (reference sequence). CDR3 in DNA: TGTGCCAGTAGTATAGCCGGGACAGGCAGCTCTGGGGCCAACGTCCTGACTTTC. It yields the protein CASSIAGTGSSGANVLTF.

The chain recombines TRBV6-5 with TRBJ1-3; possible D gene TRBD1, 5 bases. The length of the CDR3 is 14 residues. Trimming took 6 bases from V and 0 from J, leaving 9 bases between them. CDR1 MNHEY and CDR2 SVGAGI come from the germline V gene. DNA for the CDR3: TGTGCCAGCAGACAGGACCGCTCTGGAAACACCATATATTTT. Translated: CASRQDRSGNTIYF.

The CDR3 sequence: CASSLVWTRGEQYF. The CDR3 DNA is TGTGCCAGCAGCTTAGTTTGGACTAGAGGCGAGCAGTACTTC. The chain carries TRBV7-2 and TRBJ2-7; 7 bases align to TRBD2. J gave up 6 bases and V 1 base, and 6 bases lay outside the gene matches. Germline V lookup: CDR1 SGHTA, CDR2 FQGNSA. The CDR3 loop spans 14 amino acids.

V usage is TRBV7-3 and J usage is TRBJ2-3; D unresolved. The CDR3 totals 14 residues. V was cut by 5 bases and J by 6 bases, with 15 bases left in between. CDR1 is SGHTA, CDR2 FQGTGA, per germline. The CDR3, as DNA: TGTGCCAGCAGCGCCTCGTTAGGGCGGGATACGCAGTATTTT. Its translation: CASSASLGRDTQYF.

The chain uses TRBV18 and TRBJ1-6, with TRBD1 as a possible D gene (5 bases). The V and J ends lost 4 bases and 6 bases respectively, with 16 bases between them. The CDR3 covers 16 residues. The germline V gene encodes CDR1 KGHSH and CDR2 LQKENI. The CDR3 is CASSRLDRGTNSPLHF. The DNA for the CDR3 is TGTGCCAGCTCACGCCTAGACAGAGGAACTAATTCACCCCTCCACTTT.

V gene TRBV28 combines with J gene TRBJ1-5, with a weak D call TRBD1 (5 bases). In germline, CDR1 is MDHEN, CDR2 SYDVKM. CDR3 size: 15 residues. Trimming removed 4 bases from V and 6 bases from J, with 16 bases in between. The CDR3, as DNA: TGTGCCAGCAGTTCCGGGGACTCCGGAGGTCAGCCCCAGCATTTT. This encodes CASSSGDSGGQPQHF.

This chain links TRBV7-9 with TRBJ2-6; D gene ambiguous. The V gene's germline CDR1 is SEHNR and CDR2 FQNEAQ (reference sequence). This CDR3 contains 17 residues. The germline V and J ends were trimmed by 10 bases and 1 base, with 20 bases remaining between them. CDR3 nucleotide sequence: TGTGCCACCACGCCCAAATCAAGGCTTTCTGGGGCCAACGTCCTGACTTTC. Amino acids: CATTPKSRLSGANVLTF.

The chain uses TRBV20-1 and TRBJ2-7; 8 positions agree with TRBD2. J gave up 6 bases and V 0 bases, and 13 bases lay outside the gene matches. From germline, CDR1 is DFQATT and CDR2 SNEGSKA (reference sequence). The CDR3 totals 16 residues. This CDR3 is CSARDSQRGTLGEQYF. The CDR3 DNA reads TGCAGTGCTAGAGATAGCCAGCGGGGGACCTTGGGCGAGCAGTACTTC.

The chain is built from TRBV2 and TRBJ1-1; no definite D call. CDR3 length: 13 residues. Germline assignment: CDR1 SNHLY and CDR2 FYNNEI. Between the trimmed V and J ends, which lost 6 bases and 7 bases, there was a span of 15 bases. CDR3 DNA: TGTGCCAGCAGATGGAGGGAAGGCGGTGAAGCTTTCTTT. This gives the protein CASRWREGGEAFF.

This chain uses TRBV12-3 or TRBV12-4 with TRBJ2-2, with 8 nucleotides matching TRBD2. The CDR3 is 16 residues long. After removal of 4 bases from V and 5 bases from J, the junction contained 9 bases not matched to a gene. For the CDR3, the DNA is TGTGCCAGCAGTTCAGTCCGGGGACTAGGGACCGGGGAGCTGTTTTTT. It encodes CASSSVRGLGTGELFF.

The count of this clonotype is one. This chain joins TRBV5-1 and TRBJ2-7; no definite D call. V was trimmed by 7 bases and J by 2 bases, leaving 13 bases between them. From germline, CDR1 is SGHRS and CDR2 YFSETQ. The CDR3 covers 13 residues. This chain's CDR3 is CASCPGATYEQYF. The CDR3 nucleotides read TGCGCCAGCTGCCCCGGCGCTACCTACGAGCAGTACTTC.

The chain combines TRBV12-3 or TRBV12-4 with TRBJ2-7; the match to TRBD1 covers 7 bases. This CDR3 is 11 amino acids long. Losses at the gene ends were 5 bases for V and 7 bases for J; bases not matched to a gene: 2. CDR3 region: CASSTGVEQYF. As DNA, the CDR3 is TGTGCCAGCAGTACAGGGGTGGAGCAGTACTTC.

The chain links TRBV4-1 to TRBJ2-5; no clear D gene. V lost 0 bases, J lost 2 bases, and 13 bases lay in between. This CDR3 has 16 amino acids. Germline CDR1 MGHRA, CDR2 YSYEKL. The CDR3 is CASSQDGRQPQETQYF. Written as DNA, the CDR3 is TGCGCCAGCAGCCAAGATGGCAGACAACCTCAAGAGACCCAGTACTTC.

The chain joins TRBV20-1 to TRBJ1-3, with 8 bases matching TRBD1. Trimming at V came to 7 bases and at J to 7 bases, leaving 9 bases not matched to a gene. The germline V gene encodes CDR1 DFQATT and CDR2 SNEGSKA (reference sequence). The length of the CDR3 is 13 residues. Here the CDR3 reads CSVPTGAGNTIYF. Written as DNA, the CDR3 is TGCAGTGTTCCGACAGGGGCAGGGAACACCATATATTTT.

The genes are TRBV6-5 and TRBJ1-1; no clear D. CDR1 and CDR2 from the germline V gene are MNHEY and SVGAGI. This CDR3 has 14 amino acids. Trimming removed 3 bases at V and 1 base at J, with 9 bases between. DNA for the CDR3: TGTGCCAGCAGTTATTCCCAGCAGAACACTGAAGCTTTCTTT. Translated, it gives CASSYSQQNTEAFF.

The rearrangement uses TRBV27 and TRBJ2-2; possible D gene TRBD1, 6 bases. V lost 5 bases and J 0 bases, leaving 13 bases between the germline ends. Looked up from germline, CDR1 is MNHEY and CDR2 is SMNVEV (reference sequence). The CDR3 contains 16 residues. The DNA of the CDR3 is TGTGCCAGCAGTCGGCTGACAGGCTCGAACACCGGGGAGCTGTTTTTT. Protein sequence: CASSRLTGSNTGELFF.

The CDR3: CASSQDKGGYTF. The CDR3 DNA sequence: TGTGCCAGCAGCCAAGATAAAGGGGGCTACACCTTC. The chain links TRBV3-1 to TRBJ1-2; D not resolved. The ends were cut back, 0 bases at V and 8 bases at J, with 7 bases in the middle. Germline lookup yields CDR1 LGHDT and CDR2 YNNKEL (reference sequence). The CDR3 covers 12 residues.

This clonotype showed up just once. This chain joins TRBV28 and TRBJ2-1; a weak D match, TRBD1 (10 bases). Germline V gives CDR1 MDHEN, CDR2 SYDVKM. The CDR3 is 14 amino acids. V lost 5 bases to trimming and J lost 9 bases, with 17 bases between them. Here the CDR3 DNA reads TGTGCCAGCAGTGACAGGGGGCGGGGGGGTGAGCAGTTCTTC. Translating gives CASSDRGRGGEQFF.

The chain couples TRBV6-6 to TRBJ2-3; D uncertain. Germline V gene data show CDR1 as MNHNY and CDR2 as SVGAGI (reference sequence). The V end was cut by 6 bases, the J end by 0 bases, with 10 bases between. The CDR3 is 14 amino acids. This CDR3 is CASSKGLSTDTQYF. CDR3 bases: TGTGCCAGCAGCAAGGGCCTTAGCACAGATACGCAGTATTTT.

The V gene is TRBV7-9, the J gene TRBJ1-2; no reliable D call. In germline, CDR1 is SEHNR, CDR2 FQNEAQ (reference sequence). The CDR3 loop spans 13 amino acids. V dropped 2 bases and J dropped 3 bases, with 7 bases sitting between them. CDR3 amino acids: CASSLSADYGYTF. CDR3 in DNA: TGTGCCAGCAGCTTATCGGCAGACTATGGCTACACCTTC.

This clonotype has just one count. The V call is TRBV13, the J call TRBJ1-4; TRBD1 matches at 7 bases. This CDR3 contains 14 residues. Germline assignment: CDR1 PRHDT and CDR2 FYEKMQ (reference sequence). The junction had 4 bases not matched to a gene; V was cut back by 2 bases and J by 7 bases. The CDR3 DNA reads TGTGCCAGCAGCTTACGACAGGGCACTGAAAAACTGTTTTTT. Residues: CASSLRQGTEKLFF.

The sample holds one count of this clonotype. CDR3 sequence reads: CASSFEGVYEQYF. The CDR3 DNA is TGCGCCAGCAGCTTTGAGGGTGTCTACGAGCAGTACTTC. The chain carries TRBV5-1 and TRBJ2-7, with D possibly TRBD2 on 5 matching bases. The CDR3 runs to 13 residues. The germline V gene has CDR1 SGHRS and CDR2 YFSETQ. V was clipped by 2 bases and J by 3 bases, with 9 bases between them.

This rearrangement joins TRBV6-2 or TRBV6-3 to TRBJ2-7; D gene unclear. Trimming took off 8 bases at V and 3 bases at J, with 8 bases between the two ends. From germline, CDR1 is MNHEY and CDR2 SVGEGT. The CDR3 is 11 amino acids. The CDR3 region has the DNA TGTGCCAGCCACCACCTCTACGAGCAGTACTTC. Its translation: CASHHLYEQYF.

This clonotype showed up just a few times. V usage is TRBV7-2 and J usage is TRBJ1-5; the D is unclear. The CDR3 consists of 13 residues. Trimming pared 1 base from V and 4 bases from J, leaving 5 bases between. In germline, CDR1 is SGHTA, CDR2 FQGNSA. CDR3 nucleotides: TGTGCCAGCAGCTTAGGTATTAATCAGCCCCAGCATTTT. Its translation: CASSLGINQPQHF. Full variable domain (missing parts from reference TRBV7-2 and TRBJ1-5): GAGVSQSPSNKVTEKGKDVELRCDPISGHTALYWYRQSLGQGLEFLIYFQGNSAPDKSGLPSDRFSAERTGGSVSTLTIQRTQQEDSAVYLCASSLGINQPQHFGDGTRLSIL.

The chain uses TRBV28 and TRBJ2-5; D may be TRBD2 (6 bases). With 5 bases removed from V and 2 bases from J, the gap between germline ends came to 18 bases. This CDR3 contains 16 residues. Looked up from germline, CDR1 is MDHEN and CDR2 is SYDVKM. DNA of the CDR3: TGTGCCAGCAGTCCCGCCGGGAGTTCGAATCAAGAGACCCAGTACTTC. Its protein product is CASSPAGSSNQETQYF.